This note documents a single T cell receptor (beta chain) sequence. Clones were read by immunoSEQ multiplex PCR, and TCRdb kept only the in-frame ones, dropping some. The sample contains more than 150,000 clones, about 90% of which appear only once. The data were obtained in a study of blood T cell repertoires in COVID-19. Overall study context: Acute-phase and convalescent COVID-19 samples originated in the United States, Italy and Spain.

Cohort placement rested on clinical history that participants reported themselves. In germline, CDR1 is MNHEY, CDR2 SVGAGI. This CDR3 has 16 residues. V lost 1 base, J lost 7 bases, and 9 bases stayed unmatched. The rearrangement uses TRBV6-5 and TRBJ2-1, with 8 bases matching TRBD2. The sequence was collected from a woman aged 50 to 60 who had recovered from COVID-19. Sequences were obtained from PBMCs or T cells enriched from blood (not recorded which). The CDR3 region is CASSYLSGSLRNEQFF. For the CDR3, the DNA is TGTGCCAGCAGTTACTTAAGCGGGAGCTTGAGGAATGAGCAGTTCTTC.